One sample yielded the 20 T cell receptor beta chains listed below, sequenced in a study of OX40 agonist ivuxolimab in advanced cancers. Clones were sequenced by immunoSEQ multiplex PCR, and TCRdb holds only the in-frame ones, with some missing. The sample holds under 150,000 clones, just over 90% seen once. The material sequenced was CD4+ or CD8+ T cells sorted from blood, taken in a trial of the OX40 agonist ivuxolimab. All receptors come from an adult with an advanced solid tumor such as melanoma, head and neck, liver or kidney cancer.

This rearrangement joins TRBV28 to TRBJ1-3, with unresolved D. CDR3 length equals 14 residues. V was clipped by 3 bases and J by 0 bases, with 6 bases between them. Per germline, CDR1 MDHEN and CDR2 SYDVKM. The CDR3 loop is CASSLESSGNTIYF. The CDR3 region has the DNA TGTGCCAGCAGTTTGGAGAGCTCTGGAAACACCATATATTTT. Complete variable domain (other parts from reference TRBV28 and TRBJ1-3): DVKVTQSSRYLVKRTGEKVFLECVQDMDHENMFWYRQDPGLGLRLIYFSYDVKMKEKGDIPEGYSVSREKKERFSLILESASTNQTSMYLCASSLESSGNTIYFGEGSWLTVV.

The chain uses TRBV2 and TRBJ2-7; D uncertain. The CDR3 is made up of 15 amino acids. Trimming stripped 3 bases from V and 5 bases from J, with 17 bases between. The germline gives CDR1 SNHLY, CDR2 FYNNEI. The CDR3 DNA is TGTGCCAGCAGTGAGGTCCCCCTGCCGGCCGACGAGCAGTACTTC. It yields the protein CASSEVPLPADEQYF. Filled out from reference TRBV2 and TRBJ2-7, the complete variable domain reads EPEVTQTPSHQVTQMGQEVILRCVPISNHLYFYWYRQILGQKVEFLVSFYNNEISEKSEIFDDQFSVERPDGSNFTLKIRSTKLEDSAMYFCASSEVPLPADEQYFGPGTRLTVT.

The genes are TRBV6-5 and TRBJ1-1; tentative D call: TRBD1 (5 bases). V lost 6 bases, J lost 8 bases, and 19 bases lay in between. The CDR3 sequence is 14 residues long. Germline loops: CDR1 MNHEY, CDR2 SVGAGI. The CDR3 region is CASSLPGFRGEAFF. In nucleotides, the CDR3 is TGTGCCAGCAGCCTCCCAGGGTTTCGGGGGGAAGCTTTCTTT.

The rearrangement links TRBV7-2 to TRBJ1-5, with D possibly matching TRBD1 (6 bases). The CDR3 has 15 amino acids. The V end lost 5 bases, the J end lost 7 bases, and 18 bases lay between the germline ends. The germline V gene encodes CDR1 SGHTA and CDR2 FQGNSA. DNA for the CDR3: TGTGCCAGCAGCCCTTGGGGGGCAGGGCCCCAGCCCCAGCATTTT. Its translation: CASSPWGAGPQPQHF.

This chain joins TRBV4-1 and TRBJ2-3; 7 nucleotides align to TRBD1. Unmatched junction bases numbered 11, after V lost 3 bases and J lost 2 bases. Germline loops: CDR1 MGHRA, CDR2 YSYEKL. The CDR3 length is 17 residues. The CDR3 region is CASSHTRGTVNTDTQYF. The DNA of the CDR3 is TGCGCCAGCAGCCACACTAGGGGGACAGTGAACACAGATACGCAGTATTTT.

The chain combines TRBV7-7 with TRBJ2-5, with 11 bases fitting TRBD1. Germline V CDR1 and CDR2: SSHAT, FNYEAQ (reference sequence). The J segment lost 5 bases and the V segment lost 5 bases, leaving 7 bases of the junction unmatched. CDR3 length: 15 residues. The chain's CDR3 is CASSPRTGGAETQYF. CDR3 DNA: TGTGCCAGCAGCCCCCGGACAGGGGGCGCGGAGACCCAGTACTTC.

The rearrangement uses TRBV29-1 and TRBJ1-1; 8 bases are shared with TRBD1. CDR1 is SQVTM and CDR2 is ANQGSEA in the germline V gene. The CDR3 runs to 13 residues. V shed 8 bases and J 4 bases; nucleotides not matched to a gene: 9. The CDR3, as DNA: TGCAGCTTCTCGGGACAGGTGACCACTGAAGCTTTCTTT. Protein product: CSFSGQVTTEAFF.

J is TRBJ2-3 and V is TRBV18; a possible D gene is TRBD2 (5 bases). Germline V CDR1 and CDR2: KGHSH, LQKENI. V was clipped by 2 bases and J by 2 bases, with 11 bases between them. This CDR3 region has 15 residues. The CDR3 sequence is CASSPEGLATDTQYF. CDR3 in DNA: TGTGCCAGCTCACCAGAGGGCCTAGCCACAGATACGCAGTATTTT.

This sequence joins TRBV15 and TRBJ1-2, with D perhaps matching TRBD1 (5 bases). CDR3 length equals 13 residues. V lost 0 bases and J 8 bases, leaving 10 bases between the germline ends. CDR1 is LNHNV and CDR2 is YYDKDF in the germline V gene (reference sequence). This CDR3 reads CATSRDPQGGYTF. For the CDR3, the DNA is TGTGCCACCAGCAGAGATCCCCAGGGAGGCTACACCTTC.

This chain uses TRBV7-9 with TRBJ1-4, with TRBD1 matching 7 bases. J gave up 6 bases and V 5 bases, and 15 bases lay outside the gene matches. The CDR3 consists of 17 residues. Looked up from germline, CDR1 is SEHNR and CDR2 is FQNEAQ (reference sequence). CDR3 nucleotides: TGTGCCAGCAGCCGAGATGGGGGCGGACAGGCACATGAAAAACTGTTTTTT. Its protein product is CASSRDGGGQAHEKLFF. The full variable domain, completed using reference TRBV7-9 and TRBJ1-4, is DTGVSQNPRHKITKRGQNVTFRCDPISEHNRLYWYRQTLGQGPEFLTYFQNEAQLEKSRLLSDRFSAERPKGSFSTLEIQRTEQGDSAMYLCASSRDGGGQAHEKLFFGSGTQLSVL.

The V call is TRBV5-8, the J call TRBJ2-5; the D is unclear. Looked up from germline, CDR1 is SGHTS and CDR2 is YDEGEE. Trimming pared 4 bases from V and 2 bases from J, leaving 21 bases between. CDR3 length: 17 amino acids. The DNA for the CDR3 is TGTGCCAGCAGCCCCCAACTTTCTGCCCAATTACAAGAGACCCAGTACTTC. This codes for CASSPQLSAQLQETQYF.

The chain carries TRBV7-3 and TRBJ1-1; D is uncertain. CDR1 and CDR2 (germline): SGHTA, FQGTGA. Deletions cut 2 bases from V and 0 bases from J, with 7 bases between. CDR3 length: 14 residues. The CDR3 loop is CASSLSNMNTEAFF. Written as DNA, the CDR3 is TGTGCCAGCAGCTTATCTAACATGAACACTGAAGCTTTCTTT.

This chain joins TRBV5-1 and TRBJ2-7, with D possibly matching TRBD1 (6 bases). V was shortened by 4 bases and J by 5 bases, with 13 bases between the two germline ends. The CDR3 contains 13 residues. The germline CDR1 and CDR2 sequences are SGHRS and YFSETQ. CDR3 residues: CASSQQGTHEQYF. The CDR3 region has the DNA TGCGCCAGCAGCCAACAGGGCACCCACGAGCAGTACTTC.

The rearrangement links TRBV18 to TRBJ1-5; maybe TRBD1 (6 bases). Germline V CDR1 and CDR2: KGHSH, LQKENI. This CDR3 is built from 15 residues. V was trimmed by 0 bases and J by 5 bases, leaving 11 bases between them. CDR3 DNA sequence: TGTGCCAGCTCACCACCGGGGGGCGCGGATCAGCCCCAGCATTTT. Translating it yields CASSPPGGADQPQHF.

V and J are TRBV20-1 and TRBJ1-1; D gene uncertain. Germline V gene lookup returns CDR1 DFQATT and CDR2 SNEGSKA (reference sequence). The V end lost 6 bases, the J end lost 7 bases, and 9 bases lay between the germline ends. The CDR3 is 10 amino acids. The CDR3 protein is CSALLNEAFF. The CDR3 region has the DNA TGCAGTGCGTTGCTCAATGAAGCTTTCTTT.

In this sample, this clone turned up a few times. This chain uses TRBV7-2 with TRBJ2-1, with D perhaps matching TRBD1 (6 bases). There are 12 residues in the CDR3. V was trimmed by 5 bases and J by 14 bases, leaving 16 bases between them. Per germline, CDR1 SGHTA and CDR2 FQGNSA. The chain's CDR3 is CASSTGWDKKFF. CDR3 coding DNA: TGTGCCAGCAGCACAGGGTGGGACAAAAAGTTCTTC.

This chain connects TRBV6-5 to TRBJ2-1; D might be TRBD2 (6 bases). Trimming stripped 2 bases from V and 8 bases from J, with 16 bases between. CDR3 length equals 15 residues. Germline V gene lookup returns CDR1 MNHEY and CDR2 SVGAGI. CDR3: CASSYPSGGLHEQFF. As DNA, the CDR3 is TGTGCCAGCAGTTACCCCTCCGGGGGACTCCATGAGCAGTTCTTC.

The CDR3 here is CASSIGDRTYQPQHF. The CDR3 DNA reads as TGTGCCAGCAGCATTGGGGACAGGACTTATCAGCCCCAGCATTTT. V gene TRBV13 combines with J gene TRBJ1-5; TRBD1 agrees at 8 bases. V dropped 5 bases and J dropped 5; count of bases not matched to a gene: 8. The CDR3 contains 15 residues. Germline V gene lookup returns CDR1 PRHDT and CDR2 FYEKMQ (reference sequence).

This sequence joins TRBV6-6 and TRBJ1-4; D remains unclear. The length of the CDR3 is 13 residues. V dropped 2 bases and J dropped 7 bases, with 8 bases sitting between them. Per the germline V gene, CDR1 is MNHNY and CDR2 is SVGAGI (reference sequence). The CDR3 bases are TGTGCCAGCAGTTACGTATCGGCTGAAAAACTGTTTTTT. Its protein product is CASSYVSAEKLFF.

The rearrangement uses TRBV6-5 and TRBJ2-5, with D unclear. Germline CDR1 MNHEY, CDR2 SVGAGI. Trimming took 0 bases from V and 0 from J, leaving 5 bases between them. The CDR3 totals 14 residues. The CDR3 sequence is CASSYSTDQETQYF. As DNA, the CDR3 is TGTGCCAGCAGTTACTCAACAGACCAAGAGACCCAGTACTTC.